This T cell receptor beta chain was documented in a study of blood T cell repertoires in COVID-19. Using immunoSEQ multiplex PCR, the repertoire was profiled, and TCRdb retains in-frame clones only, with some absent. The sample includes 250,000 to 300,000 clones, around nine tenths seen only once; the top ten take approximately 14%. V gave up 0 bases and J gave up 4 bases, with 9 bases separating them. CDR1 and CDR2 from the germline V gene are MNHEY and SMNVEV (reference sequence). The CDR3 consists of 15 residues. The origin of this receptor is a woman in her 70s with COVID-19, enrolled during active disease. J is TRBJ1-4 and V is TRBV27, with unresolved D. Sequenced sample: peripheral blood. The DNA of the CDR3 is TGTGCCAGCAGTTTATCCCGCGGGTTTAATGAAAAACTGTTTTTT. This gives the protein CASSLSRGFNEKLFF. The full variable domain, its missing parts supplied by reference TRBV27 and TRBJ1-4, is EAQVTQNPRYLITVTGKKLTVTCSQNMNHEYMSWYRQDPGLGLRQIYYSMNVEVTDKGDVPEGYKVSRKEKRNFPLILESPSPNQTSLYFCASSLSRGFNEKLFFGSGTQLSVL.